The clone carrying this T cell receptor beta chain was picked up many times. This record comes from a study of T-cell memory formation after mild COVID-19. Across the whole study: TCR clusters were mostly donor specific.

Each CDR3 protein is one row after TCRdb ran MiXCR on the 5' RACE reads. The profile shows under 300,000 distinct CDR3 sequences, less than 20% of them singletons. CDR3 length: 11 amino acids. Per the germline V gene, CDR1 is SEHNR and CDR2 is FQNEAQ (reference sequence). V dropped 5 bases and J dropped 2 bases, with 3 bases sitting between them. Input material: PBMCs or a T cell subset sorted from them (not recorded which). The chain joins TRBV7-9 to TRBJ2-5, with D hard to call. The clonotype originates from a man aged 18-30 years who had mild COVID-19 (a few samples of this study predate the infection). Cell type and time point are not known. The DNA for the CDR3 is TGTGCCAGCAGCCATCAAGAGACCCAGTACTTC. Translating gives CASSHQETQYF. The whole variable domain, remainder taken from reference TRBV7-9 and TRBJ2-5, is DTGVSQNPRHKITKRGQNVTFRCDPISEHNRLYWYRQTLGQGPEFLTYFQNEAQLEKSRLLSDRFSAERPKGSFSTLEIQRTEQGDSAMYLCASSHQETQYFGPGTRLLVL.